This T cell receptor (beta chain) comes out of a study of T cell responses to AZD1222 COVID-19 vaccine. General study points: A mostly white British donor set with more females was recruited, and clonal diversity was possibly underestimated. Dominant at 160-218 and 743-854, vaccine-associated CD4 TCRs also spanned spike. Increased Spike-specific TCR breadth and depth were observed after two AZD1222 doses.

The table came from immunoSEQ multiplex PCR; TCRdb's copy has only in-frame clones and leaves some out. The sample has 120,000 or so clones, around nine tenths seen once. Points on this clone: The antigen is not known.

Per germline, CDR1 ENHRY and CDR2 SYGVKD. The germline V and J ends were trimmed by 2 bases and 5 bases, with 8 bases remaining between them. CDR3 length: 13 residues. The sample consisted of peripheral blood, taken on day 0 of AZD1222 vaccination. The chain is built from TRBV10-3 and TRBJ2-3, with D perhaps matching TRBD2 (6 bases). This TCR came from an adult in good health. The CDR3 DNA reads TGTGCCATCAGTGAGCCGCGGGGAGATACGCAGTATTTT. Protein sequence: CAISEPRGDTQYF.